This T cell receptor (beta chain) stems from a study of vaccination and CD4 T cells after COVID-19. Study context: Recovered patients in the cohort numbered six men and four women, two of them Hispanic.

Worth noting for this clonotype: Its antigen is undetermined.

V was cut by 4 bases and J by 7 bases, with 6 bases left in between. The CDR3 loop spans 11 amino acids. Germline V CDR1 and CDR2: MNHEY, SVGAGI. Oncomine TCR Beta short-read sequencing was applied to DNA from cultured CD4+ T cells. One entry per CDR3 protein results from TCRdb running MiXCR on the PCR reads. There are approximately 13,000 distinct CDR3 sequences in the sample; 55% to 70% occur only once, and more than 13% lies in the top ten. Treatment of the sample: roughly ten-day PBMC culture with coronavirus spike peptide pools or control peptides (ViraFEST assay). Sequenced sample: CD4+ T cells from blood, cultured in vitro. This clonotype was sampled from a human donor who had recovered from COVID-19. The chain combines TRBV6-5 with TRBJ2-3, with D perhaps TRBD2 (5 bases). This CDR3 reads CASSFGNTQYF. CDR3 in DNA: TGTGCCAGCAGTTTCGGGAATACGCAGTATTTT.